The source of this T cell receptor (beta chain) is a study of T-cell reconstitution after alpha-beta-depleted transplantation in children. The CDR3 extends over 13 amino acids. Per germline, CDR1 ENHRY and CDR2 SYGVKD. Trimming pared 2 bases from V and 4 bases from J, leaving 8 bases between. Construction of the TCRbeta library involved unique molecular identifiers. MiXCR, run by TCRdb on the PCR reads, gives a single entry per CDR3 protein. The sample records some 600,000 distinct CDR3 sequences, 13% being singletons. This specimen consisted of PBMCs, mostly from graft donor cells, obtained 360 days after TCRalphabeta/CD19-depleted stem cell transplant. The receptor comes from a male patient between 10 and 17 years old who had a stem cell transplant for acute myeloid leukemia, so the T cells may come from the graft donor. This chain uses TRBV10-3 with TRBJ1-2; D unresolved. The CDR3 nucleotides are TGTGCCATCAGTGAGGAGGATTTCTATGGCTACACCTTC. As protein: CAISEEDFYGYTF.